This is a list of T cell receptor beta chains from one sample in a study of shared clonotypes between healthy human individuals. Profiled with immunoSEQ multiplex PCR; TCRdb holds only in-frame clones, not every one. Among about 510,000 clones listed, 95% to 97% were seen once. What was sequenced was naive CD4+ T cells sorted from blood. These receptor sequences come from a woman aged 25 to 39 in good health. CDR3s include the opening cysteine and the closing phenylalanine or tryptophan. The order of the fields is J gene, V gene, clone size, D gene, CDR3 protein, CDR3 DNA. D genes are given only for firm matches. Size is stated for part of the rows, as once, few or many counts, or as a class when the clone is expanded.

TRBJ2-7,TRBV16,NA,TRBD2,CASSLSRAGDGYF,TGTGCCAGCAGCCTATCCCGAGCGGGAGATGGGTACTTC
TRBJ1-3,TRBV28,NA,NA,CASSSNTRLSSGNTIYF,TGTGCCAGCAGCTCGAATACCCGCCTGAGCTCTGGAAACACCATATATTTT
TRBJ2-1,TRBV18,NA,NA,CASSPLPAGSGNEQFF,TGTGCCAGCTCACCATTGCCAGCGGGTTCTGGTAATGAGCAGTTCTTC
TRBJ2-7,TRBV7-2,NA,NA,CASSASSYEQYF,TGTGCCAGCAGCGCTAGCTCCTACGAGCAGTACTTC
TRBJ2-1,TRBV19,NA,TRBD2,CASSIVLAGYNEQFF,TGTGCCAGTAGTATAGTACTAGCGGGGTACAATGAGCAGTTCTTC
TRBJ1-5,TRBV6-5,NA,NA,CASSYSGQRNQPQHF,TGTGCCAGCAGTTACTCAGGACAGCGCAATCAGCCCCAGCATTTT
TRBJ2-7,TRBV6-1,NA,TRBD2,CASSAVGTSGSYEQYF,TGTGCCAGCAGTGCGGTTGGGACTAGCGGCTCCTACGAGCAGTACTTC
TRBJ2-7,TRBV28,once,NA,CASKETWGVEQYF,TGTGCCAGCAAGGAGACTTGGGGGGTCGAGCAGTACTTC
TRBJ2-7,TRBV6-4,NA,TRBD1,CASSDSRDRNYEQYF,TGTGCCAGCAGTGACTCCAGGGACAGAAACTACGAGCAGTACTTC
TRBJ2-5,TRBV16,NA,TRBD2,CASSLRGSGLAGETQYF,TGTGCCAGCAGCCTAAGAGGATCGGGACTAGCGGGAGAGACCCAGTACTTC
TRBJ1-1,TRBV2,NA,NA,CASRGDGPEAFF,TGTGCCAGCAGAGGGGACGGCCCTGAAGCTTTCTTT
TRBJ2-3,TRBV9,NA,NA,CASSALSVPTTDTQYF,TGTGCCAGCAGCGCTCTTAGCGTACCTACCACAGATACGCAGTATTTT
TRBJ1-2,TRBV28,NA,NA,CASSLAGTDGYTF,TGTGCCAGCAGTTTGGCAGGGACGGATGGCTACACCTTC